The T cell receptor beta chain under discussion was sequenced for a study of blood T cell repertoires in COVID-19 (TCRdb year 2020). For the wider study: Samples covering the acute and convalescent phases of COVID-19 were provided by collaborators in the United States, Italy and Spain. The samples were drawn from the first 160 participants of the ongoing ImmuneRACE study and from 1,254 subjects provided by 6 global collaborators. Where available, HLA class I and class II types were taken from metadata supplied by the sample provider and were not determined by assay-based typing. Deeply sampled blood TCRbeta repertoires from subjects exposed to, actively infected with, or recovered from COVID-19 were included in the dataset. A freely available public database, intended as a resource for researchers studying the immune response to SARS-CoV-2, is where the repertoires were released. A de-identified subject ID, COVID-19 status, age in years and sex were almost always included in the sample metadata. The prospective study material was composed of cDNA or gDNA derived from T cells, B-cell-depleted T cells, or PBMCs. General study outcomes and caveats: The amount of clinical and demographic metadata varied by source and participant and was provided uncurated.

The immunoSEQ Assay, a bias-controlled multiplex PCR, was used to amplify TCRbeta CDR3 regions from genomic DNA. The paper's data handling went like this. Within the assay, amplification of reference gene primers was used to estimate how many nucleated cells each sample contained. To quantify the absolute abundance of each unique TCRbeta CDR3 rearrangement, sequence reads were collapsed and filtered. For each sample, productive Simpson clonality was calculated as the square root of Simpson's diversity index over productive rearrangements. Held by TCRdb, this immuneACCESS table contains in-frame sequences only and omits some clones. Under half of the omission traces to an unresolved V gene where checked; the cause of the rest is unknown. From that table come the V and J calls and clone size; the DNA was used to work out D and trimming. Counted in this sample were about 53,000 clones; over 70% of them appeared once. The ten largest clones represent 15% of the sample.

This clone was seen only a few times. Its cognate antigen has yet to be identified. Within one base of it there is no much larger clone, and no base qualities were kept. The CDR3 goes from the cysteine to the phenylalanine over 14 residues. Of all the DNA, just the CDR3 is kept, 42 bases in frame from base 1. In the germline V gene, CDR1 corresponds to SGHDT and CDR2 to YYEEEE. From V the trimming removes 4 bases and from J it removes 7 bases, while the gene matches leave 7 bases of the junction unaccounted for. The collaborating institutions used their own protocols to collect whole blood in K2EDTA tubes. For TCRbeta analysis, collaborators shipped samples in one of three forms: frozen whole blood, isolated PBMCs, or DNA extracted from either of those sample types.

The receptor chain draws on TRBV5-6 and TRBJ2-2; 7 central bases correspond to TRBD2. The sequenced sample was peripheral blood. The TCR originated in a human donor with active or convalescent COVID-19. The donor label of this sample is uncertain. The CDR3 amino acid sequence is: CASSVLAWGGELFF. The DNA reads TGTGCCAGCAGCGTACTAGCGTGGGGCGGGGAGCTGTTTTTT.